The 9 T cell receptor beta chains below were found in one sample sequenced in a study of blood T cell repertoires in COVID-19. Data came from immunoSEQ multiplex PCR; TCRdb stores just in-frame clones and leaves some out. Of nearly 350,000 clones listed, over 80% are singletons. The sample taken for sequencing was peripheral blood. The receptors were sampled from a woman aged 45-65 years with COVID-19, enrolled during active disease.

This chain joins TRBV7-2 and TRBJ2-7, with 8 nucleotides matching TRBD2. V shed 2 bases, J shed 7 bases, and the junction held 7 bases outside the gene matches. The CDR3 has 14 residues. Germline lookup yields CDR1 SGHTA and CDR2 FQGNSA. The CDR3 region has the DNA TGTGCCAGCAGCTTAACGGGAGGGCCGGGGGAGCAGTACTTC. This codes for CASSLTGGPGEQYF.

This clone has a handful of counts. The CDR3 region has the DNA TGCGCCAGCAGCTTAGCCGTGACAGGGCTCAACACCGGGGAGCTGTTTTTT. Its translation is CASSLAVTGLNTGELFF. V and J are TRBV5-1 and TRBJ2-2; TRBD1 matches at 7 bases. This CDR3 region has 17 residues. The germline gives CDR1 SGHRS, CDR2 YFSETQ. With V trimmed by 2 bases and J by 2 bases, 9 bases remained unmatched. The full variable domain, in which reference TRBV5-1 and TRBJ2-2 provide the parts outside the CDR3, is KAGVTQTPRYLIKTRGQQVTLSCSPISGHRSVSWYQQTPGQGLQFLFEYFSETQRNKGNFPGRFSGRQFSNSRSEMNVSTLELGDSALYLCASSLAVTGLNTGELFFGEGSRLTVL.

This chain joins TRBV30 and TRBJ1-1; 7 positions agree with TRBD1. V shed 0 bases and J 4 bases; nucleotides not matched to a gene: 5. Germline CDR1 and CDR2: GTSNPN and SVGIG (reference sequence). This CDR3 has 14 amino acids. The CDR3 sequence: CAWSVRQGGTEAFF. The DNA for the CDR3 is TGTGCCTGGAGTGTACGACAGGGCGGCACTGAAGCTTTCTTT.

This chain links TRBV5-6 with TRBJ1-4; the D gene is possibly TRBD1 (6 bases). V gave up 8 bases and J gave up 8 bases, with 19 bases separating them. Germline values: CDR1 SGHDT, CDR2 YYEEEE. The CDR3 sequence is 14 residues long. As DNA, the CDR3 is TGTGCCAGTCCGGGGGGCCAGTTGAGGGAAAAACTGTTTTTT. This translates into CASPGGQLREKLFF. The whole variable domain, remainder taken from reference TRBV5-6 and TRBJ1-4, is DAGVTQSPTHLIKTRGQQVTLRCSPKSGHDTVSWYQQALGQGPQFIFQYYEEEERQRGNFPDRFSGHQFPNYSSELNVNALLLGDSALYLCASPGGQLREKLFFGSGTQLSVL.

J is TRBJ1-1 and V is TRBV27; no firm D call. The CDR3 totals 14 residues. V lost 4 bases to trimming and J lost 0 bases, with 9 bases between them. Germline V gives CDR1 MNHEY, CDR2 SMNVEV (reference sequence). CDR3 sequence (DNA): TGTGCCAGCAGTTCGGGAGAGCTGAACACTGAAGCTTTCTTT. It specifies CASSSGELNTEAFF.

The rearrangement links TRBV4-1 to TRBJ1-5; D unresolved. The V end was cut by 4 bases, the J end by 2 bases, with 9 bases between. The germline V gene encodes CDR1 MGHRA and CDR2 YSYEKL. The CDR3 extends over 14 amino acids. CDR3 loop: CASSPPGGNQPQHF. CDR3 coding DNA: TGCGCCAGCAGCCCCCCCGGTGGCAATCAGCCCCAGCATTTT.

V gene TRBV10-3 combines with J gene TRBJ1-2; D call uncertain. The CDR3 sequence is 14 residues long. V lost 0 bases, J lost 4 bases, and 9 bases lay in between. Germline CDR1 and CDR2: ENHRY and SYGVKD. CDR3 sequence: CAISESWQFYGYTF. The CDR3 DNA follows: TGTGCCATCAGTGAGTCGTGGCAGTTCTATGGCTACACCTTC.

The rearrangement uses TRBV7-2 and TRBJ1-6, with 10 bases lining up with TRBD1. Trimming took 3 bases from V and 16 from J; bases not matched to a gene: 9. Germline V gene sequence: CDR1 SGHTA, CDR2 FQGNSA. This CDR3 has 14 amino acids. The CDR3 loop is CASSFGTGASSLHF. In nucleotides, the CDR3 is TGTGCCAGCAGCTTCGGGACAGGGGCTTCATCTCTCCACTTT.

The chain uses TRBV5-4 and TRBJ2-5, with D uncertain. The ends were cut back, 4 bases at V and 0 bases at J, with 10 bases in the middle. This CDR3 comprises 14 residues. Germline-derived CDR1 and CDR2 are SGHNT and YYREEE (reference sequence). The CDR3 region is CASSLGHNQETQYF. For the CDR3, the DNA is TGTGCCAGCAGCCTAGGCCACAACCAAGAGACCCAGTACTTC.